Below are 10 T cell receptor beta chains sequenced from a single sample in a study of blood T cell repertoires in COVID-19. TCRdb's table, derived via immunoSEQ multiplex PCR, lists solely in-frame clones and lacks some. The sample lists over 250,000 clones; approximately 82% were seen once. The sample was PBMCs or T cells enriched from blood (not recorded which). Every receptor here comes from a man aged 40-50 years who had been exposed to COVID-19.

This rearrangement joins TRBV21-1 to TRBJ1-2; the tabulated D call, TRBD1, remains unverified against the DNA. TRBV21-1 is designated a pseudogene. The CDR3 is 14 residues long. CDR3 in DNA: TGTGCCAGCAGCAAATTCAGGGGGAACTATGGCTACACCTTC. Encoded protein: CASSKFRGNYGYTF.

CDR3 amino acids: CASSTRQFLSGNTIYF. In DNA, the CDR3 is TGTGCCAGTAGTACTCGACAGTTTCTTTCTGGAAACACCATATATTTT. This chain uses TRBV19 with TRBJ1-3; possible D gene TRBD1, 5 bases. Germline loops: CDR1 LNHDA, CDR2 SQIVND (reference sequence). The V end was cut by 4 bases, the J end by 1 base, with 14 bases between. The CDR3 is made up of 16 amino acids. Variable domain in full (rest from reference TRBV19 and TRBJ1-3): DGGITQSPKYLFRKEGQNVTLSCEQNLNHDAMYWYRQDPGQGLRLIYYSQIVNDFQKGDIAEGYSVSREKKESFPLTVTSAQKNPTAFYLCASSTRQFLSGNTIYFGEGSWLTVV.

The chain employs TRBV3-1 (or the pseudogene TRBV3-2) and TRBJ1-2; TRBD1 agrees at 8 bases. This CDR3 contains 15 residues. Germline CDR1 LGHDT, CDR2 YNNKEL (reference sequence). The trim removed 1 base at V and 3 bases at J, leaving 4 bases unmatched. DNA of the CDR3: TGTGCCAGCAGCCAAGGACAGGGGTATTACTATGGCTACACCTTC. Its protein is CASSQGQGYYYGYTF.

The chain employs TRBV10-3 and TRBJ1-1, with D uncertain. The CDR3 runs to 15 residues. Germline lookup yields CDR1 ENHRY and CDR2 SYGVKD. V was shortened by 5 bases and J by 0 bases, with 13 bases between the two germline ends. The CDR3 loop is CAISPSPGVNTEAFF. The DNA for the CDR3 is TGTGCCATCAGTCCATCCCCGGGAGTGAACACTGAAGCTTTCTTT.

In DNA form, the CDR3 reads TGTGCCAGCAGCCCCCAAGGAGCTAGCGGTTACAATGAGCAGTTCTTC. Its protein is CASSPQGASGYNEQFF. The chain links TRBV9 to TRBJ2-1, with 7 bases identical to TRBD2. This CDR3 has 16 residues. V trimming: 4 bases; J trimming: 4 bases; junction bases outside the gene matches: 11. Germline CDR1 and CDR2: SGDLS and YYNGEE.

V is TRBV5-4 and J is TRBJ1-1; D unclear. Trimming removed 3 bases from V and 6 bases from J, with 12 bases in between. The CDR3 is 13 amino acids. The germline V gene has CDR1 SGHNT and CDR2 YYREEE (reference sequence). For the CDR3, the DNA is TGTGCCAGCAGCTCTATAGATGTAGCTGAAGCTTTCTTT. It specifies CASSSIDVAEAFF.

The chain uses TRBV19 and TRBJ2-7; the D gene is possibly TRBD1 (6 bases). The CDR3 length is 11 residues. Trimming pared 8 bases from V and 6 bases from J, leaving 11 bases between. Per the germline V gene, CDR1 is LNHDA and CDR2 is SQIVND (reference sequence). The CDR3, as DNA: TGTGCCAGTCAGGGGTACGGCGAGCAGTACTTC. Residues: CASQGYGEQYF.

The chain joins TRBV15 to TRBJ1-1, with 9 bases identical to TRBD1. Germline CDR1 and CDR2: LNHNV and YYDKDF (reference sequence). This CDR3 contains 14 residues. J lost 1 base, V lost 7 bases, and 4 bases had no gene match. The CDR3 region has the DNA TGTGCCACCACCTCGGGACAGGGGAACACTGAAGCTTTCTTT. It specifies CATTSGQGNTEAFF. Complete variable domain (other parts from reference TRBV15 and TRBJ1-1): DAMVIQNPRYQVTQFGKPVTLSCSQTLNHNVMYWYQQKSSQAPKLLFHYYDKDFNNEADTPDNFQSRRPNTSFCFLDIRSPGLGDTAMYLCATTSGQGNTEAFFGQGTRLTVV.

The chain couples TRBV2 to TRBJ1-5, with D unresolved. This CDR3 region has 15 residues. Germline values: CDR1 SNHLY, CDR2 FYNNEI. With 3 bases removed from V and 5 bases from J, the gap between germline ends came to 14 bases. The DNA for the CDR3 is TGTGCCAGCAGTGATGCGGGAGGGAGCGATCAGCCCCAGCATTTT. As protein: CASSDAGGSDQPQHF.

The CDR3 sequence is CASSLMGTGTRNQPQHF. The CDR3 nucleotides are TGTGCCAGCAGTTTGATGGGCACCGGGACAAGAAATCAGCCCCAGCATTTT. V gene TRBV27 combines with J gene TRBJ1-5, with a possible D match to TRBD1 (6 bases). Germline-derived CDR1 and CDR2 are MNHEY and SMNVEV (reference sequence). The V and J ends lost 3 bases and 4 bases respectively, with 19 bases between them. CDR3 length: 17 residues.